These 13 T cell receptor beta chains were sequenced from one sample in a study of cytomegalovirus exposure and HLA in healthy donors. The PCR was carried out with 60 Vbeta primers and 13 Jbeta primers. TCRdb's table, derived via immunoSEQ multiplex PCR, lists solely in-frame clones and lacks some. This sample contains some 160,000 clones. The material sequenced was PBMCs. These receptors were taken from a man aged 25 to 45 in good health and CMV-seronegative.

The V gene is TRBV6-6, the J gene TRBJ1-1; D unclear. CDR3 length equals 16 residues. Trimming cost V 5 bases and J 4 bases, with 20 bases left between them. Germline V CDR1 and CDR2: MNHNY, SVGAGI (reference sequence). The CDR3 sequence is CASSPRYTYRGTEAFF. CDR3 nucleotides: TGTGCCAGCAGTCCAAGATATACTTATCGGGGCACTGAAGCTTTCTTT.

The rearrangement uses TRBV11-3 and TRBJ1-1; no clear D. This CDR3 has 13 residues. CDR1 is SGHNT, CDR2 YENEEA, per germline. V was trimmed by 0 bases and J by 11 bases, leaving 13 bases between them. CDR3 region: CASSLDQNRGAFF. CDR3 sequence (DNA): TGTGCCAGCAGCTTAGATCAGAACCGAGGTGCTTTCTTT.

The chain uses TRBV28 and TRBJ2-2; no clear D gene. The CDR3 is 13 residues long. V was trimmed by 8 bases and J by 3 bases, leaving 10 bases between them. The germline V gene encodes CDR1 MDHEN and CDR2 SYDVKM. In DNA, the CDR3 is TGTGCCAGCCTCTTAGCCCACACCGGGGAGCTGTTTTTT. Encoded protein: CASLLAHTGELFF. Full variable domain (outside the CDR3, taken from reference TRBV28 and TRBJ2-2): DVKVTQSSRYLVKRTGEKVFLECVQDMDHENMFWYRQDPGLGLRLIYFSYDVKMKEKGDIPEGYSVSREKKERFSLILESASTNQTSMYLCASLLAHTGELFFGEGSRLTVL.

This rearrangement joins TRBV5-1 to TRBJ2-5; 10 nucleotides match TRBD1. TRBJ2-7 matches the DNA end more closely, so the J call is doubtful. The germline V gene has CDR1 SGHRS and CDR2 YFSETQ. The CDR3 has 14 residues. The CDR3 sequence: CASSFDRGRGEQYF. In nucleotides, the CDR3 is TGCGCCAGCAGCTTCGACAGGGGGCGAGGCGAGCAGTACTTC.

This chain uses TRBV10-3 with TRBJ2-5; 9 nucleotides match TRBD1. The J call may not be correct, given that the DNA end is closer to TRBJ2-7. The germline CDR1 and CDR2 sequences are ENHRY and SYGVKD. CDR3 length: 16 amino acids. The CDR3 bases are TGTGCCATCAGGAATCAGGACAGGGGAGGCTCCTACGAGCAGTACTTC. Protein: CAIRNQDRGGSYEQYF.

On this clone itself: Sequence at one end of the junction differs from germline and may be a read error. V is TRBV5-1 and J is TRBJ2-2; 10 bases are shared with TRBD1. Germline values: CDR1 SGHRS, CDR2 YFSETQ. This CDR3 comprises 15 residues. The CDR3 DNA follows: TGCGCCAGCAGCGTGGGACAGGGGAACCCCGGGGAGCTGTTTTTT. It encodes CASSVGQGNPGELFF.

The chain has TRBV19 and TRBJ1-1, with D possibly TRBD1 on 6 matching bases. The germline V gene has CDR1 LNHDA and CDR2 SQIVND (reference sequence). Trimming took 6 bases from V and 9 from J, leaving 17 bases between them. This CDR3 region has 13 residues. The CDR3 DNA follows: TGTGCCAGTAGCGAATCCGGGACACCCAAAGCTTTCTTT. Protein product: CASSESGTPKAFF.

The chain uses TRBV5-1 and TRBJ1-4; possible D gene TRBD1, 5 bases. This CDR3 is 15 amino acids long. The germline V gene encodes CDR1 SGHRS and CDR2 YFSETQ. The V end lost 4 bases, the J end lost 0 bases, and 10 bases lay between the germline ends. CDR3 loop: CASSERTTTNEKLFF. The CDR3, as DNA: TGCGCCAGCAGCGAACGGACAACAACTAATGAAAAACTGTTTTTT.

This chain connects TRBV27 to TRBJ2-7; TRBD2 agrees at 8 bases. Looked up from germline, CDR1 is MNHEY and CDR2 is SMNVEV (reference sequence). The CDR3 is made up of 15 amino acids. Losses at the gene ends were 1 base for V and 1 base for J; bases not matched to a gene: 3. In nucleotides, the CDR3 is TGTGCCAGCAGTTTATGGTCGGGAGGGTCCTACGAGCAGTACTTC. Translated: CASSLWSGGSYEQYF.

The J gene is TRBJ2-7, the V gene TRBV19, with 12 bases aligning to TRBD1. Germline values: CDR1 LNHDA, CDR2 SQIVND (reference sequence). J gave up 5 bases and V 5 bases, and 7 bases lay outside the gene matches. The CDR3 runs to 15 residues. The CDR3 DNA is TGTGCCAGTAGTTCATTGGGACAGGGGGCCCACGAGCAGTACTTC. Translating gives CASSSLGQGAHEQYF.

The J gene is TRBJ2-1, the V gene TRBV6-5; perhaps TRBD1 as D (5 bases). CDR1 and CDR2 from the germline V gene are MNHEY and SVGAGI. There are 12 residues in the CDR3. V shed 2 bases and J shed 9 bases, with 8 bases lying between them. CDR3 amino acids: CASSYLQGEQFF. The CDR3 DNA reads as TGTGCCAGCAGTTACCTCCAGGGTGAGCAGTTCTTC.

The chain's CDR3 is CASSLDPQGNQPQHF. The CDR3 nucleotides are TGTGCCAGCAGCTTGGATCCGCAGGGCAATCAGCCCCAGCATTTT. This chain uses TRBV5-8 with TRBJ1-5; D ambiguous. The germline V gene encodes CDR1 SGHTS and CDR2 YDEGEE. This CDR3 region has 15 residues. Trimming removed 0 bases from V and 2 bases from J, with 9 bases in between.

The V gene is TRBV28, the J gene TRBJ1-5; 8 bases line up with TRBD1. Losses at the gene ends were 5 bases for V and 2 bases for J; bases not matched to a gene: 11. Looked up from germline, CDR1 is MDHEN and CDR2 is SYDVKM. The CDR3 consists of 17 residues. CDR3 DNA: TGTGCCAGCAGTCGAACCGGGACAGGTCGAGGCAATCAGCCCCAGCATTTT. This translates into CASSRTGTGRGNQPQHF.